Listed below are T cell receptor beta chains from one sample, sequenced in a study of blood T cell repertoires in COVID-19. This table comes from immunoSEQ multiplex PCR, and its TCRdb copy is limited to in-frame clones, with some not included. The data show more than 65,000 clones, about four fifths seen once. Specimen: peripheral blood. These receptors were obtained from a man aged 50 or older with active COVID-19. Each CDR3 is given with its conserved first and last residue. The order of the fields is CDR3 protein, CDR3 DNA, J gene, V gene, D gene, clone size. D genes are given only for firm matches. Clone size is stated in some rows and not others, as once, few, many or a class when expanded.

CDR3 protein: CASSQGYYNEQFF
CDR3 DNA: TGTGCCAGCAGCCAAGGCTACTACAATGAGCAGTTCTTC
J gene: TRBJ2-1
V gene: TRBV14
D gene: -
clone size: -

CDR3 protein: CASSRAGNEQFF
CDR3 DNA: TGTGCCAGCAGCCGTGCGGGCAATGAGCAGTTCTTC
J gene: TRBJ2-1
V gene: TRBV11-2
D gene: -
clone size: -

CDR3 protein: CASSPGLAGVSQFF
CDR3 DNA: TGTGCCAGCAGCCCGGGACTAGCGGGGGTCTCCCAGTTCTTC
J gene: TRBJ2-1
V gene: TRBV3-1/TRBV3-2
D gene: TRBD2
clone size: -

CDR3 protein: CASSLLPGQGDIQYF
CDR3 DNA: TGTGCCAGCAGTTTACTCCCCGGGCAGGGGGACATTCAGTACTTC
J gene: TRBJ2-4
V gene: TRBV28
D gene: TRBD1
clone size: -

CDR3 protein: CASSTWTGRSEGFSSPLHF
CDR3 DNA: TGTGCCAGCAGCACCTGGACAGGGCGATCGGAGGGGTTTTCGTCACCCCTCCACTTT
J gene: TRBJ1-6
V gene: TRBV21-1
D gene: -
clone size: -

CDR3 protein: CASSAVGGTAFF
CDR3 DNA: TGTGCCAGCAGCGCCGTGGGGGGGACAGCTTTCTTT
J gene: TRBJ1-1
V gene: TRBV5-4
D gene: -
clone size: -

CDR3 protein: CASSTEGASTGELFF
CDR3 DNA: TGTGCCAGCAGCACCGAAGGGGCGAGCACCGGGGAGCTGTTTTTT
J gene: TRBJ2-2
V gene: TRBV11-2
D gene: -
clone size: -

CDR3 protein: CSARGGYEQYF
CDR3 DNA: TGCAGTGCTAGAGGAGGCTACGAGCAGTACTTC
J gene: TRBJ2-7
V gene: TRBV20-1
D gene: -
clone size: -

CDR3 protein: CASRRERADEIQYF
CDR3 DNA: TGTGCCAGCAGGCGGGAAAGGGCCGATGAAATTCAGTACTTC
J gene: TRBJ2-4
V gene: TRBV2
D gene: -
clone size: -

CDR3 protein: CASSLSGSRGAEQYF
CDR3 DNA: TGTGCCAGCAGCCTTAGCGGGAGCAGGGGAGCCGAGCAGTACTTC
J gene: TRBJ2-7
V gene: TRBV7-8
D gene: TRBD2
clone size: -

CDR3 protein: CASSYPYSYEQYF
CDR3 DNA: TGTGCCAGCAGTTACCCCTACTCCTACGAGCAGTACTTC
J gene: TRBJ2-7
V gene: TRBV28
D gene: -
clone size: -

CDR3 protein: CASSLSGTSGNNEQFF
CDR3 DNA: TGTGCCAGCAGCCTCTCCGGGACTAGCGGGAACAATGAGCAGTTCTTC
J gene: TRBJ2-1
V gene: TRBV7-2
D gene: TRBD2
clone size: -

CDR3 protein: CASSRDRNEDTQYF
CDR3 DNA: TGTGCCAGCTCGCGAGACAGGAACGAAGATACGCAGTATTTT
J gene: TRBJ2-3
V gene: TRBV18
D gene: -
clone size: -

CDR3 protein: CASSARLTTDTQYF
CDR3 DNA: TGTGCCAGCAGTGCGAGGCTAACCACAGATACGCAGTATTTT
J gene: TRBJ2-3
V gene: TRBV2
D gene: -
clone size: -

CDR3 protein: CASSQIFSGEQFF
CDR3 DNA: TGTGCCAGCAGCCAAATCTTCAGCGGCGAGCAGTTCTTC
J gene: TRBJ2-1
V gene: TRBV14
D gene: -
clone size: once

CDR3 protein: CASHSSAASDTQYF
CDR3 DNA: TGTGCCAGCCACAGTAGCGCAGCATCCGATACGCAGTATTTT
J gene: TRBJ2-3
V gene: TRBV18
D gene: -
clone size: -

CDR3 protein: CATSDPGQGSQETQYF
CDR3 DNA: TGTGCCACCAGTGACCCGGGACAGGGTTCCCAGGAGACCCAGTACTTC
J gene: TRBJ2-5
V gene: TRBV24-1
D gene: TRBD1
clone size: -

CDR3 protein: CASSVGQGKYEQYF
CDR3 DNA: TGTGCCAGCAGCGTAGGACAGGGGAAGTACGAGCAGTACTTC
J gene: TRBJ2-7
V gene: TRBV9
D gene: TRBD1
clone size: -

CDR3 protein: CASSTLTGGPYEQYF
CDR3 DNA: TGCGCCAGCAGCACCTTGACAGGGGGCCCCTACGAGCAGTACTTC
J gene: TRBJ2-7
V gene: TRBV5-1
D gene: TRBD1
clone size: few

CDR3 protein: CASMQSGGLGGSYNEQFF
CDR3 DNA: TGTGCCAGCATGCAATCGGGGGGACTAGGGGGATCCTACAATGAGCAGTTCTTC
J gene: TRBJ2-1
V gene: TRBV27
D gene: TRBD2
clone size: -

CDR3 protein: CASSSTSGTQYF
CDR3 DNA: TGTGCCAGCAGTTCCACGTCAGGGACGCAGTATTTT
J gene: TRBJ2-3
V gene: TRBV7-3
D gene: -
clone size: -

CDR3 protein: CASSLGQGGGEKLFF
CDR3 DNA: TGCGCCAGCAGCCTCGGACAGGGGGGAGGTGAAAAACTGTTTTTT
J gene: TRBJ1-4
V gene: TRBV5-1
D gene: TRBD1
clone size: -

CDR3 protein: CASSYSYGDSYGYTF
CDR3 DNA: TGTGCCAGCAGTTACTCGTACGGGGATTCCTATGGCTACACCTTC
J gene: TRBJ1-2
V gene: TRBV6-6
D gene: -
clone size: -

CDR3 protein: CAISESGAGDYGYTF
CDR3 DNA: TGTGCCATCAGTGAGTCGGGCGCAGGGGACTATGGCTACACCTTC
J gene: TRBJ1-2
V gene: TRBV10-3
D gene: -
clone size: few

CDR3 protein: CASSSSTVQNIQYF
CDR3 DNA: TGTGCCAGTAGTTCTTCGACAGTCCAAAACATTCAGTACTTC
J gene: TRBJ2-4
V gene: TRBV19
D gene: -
clone size: -

CDR3 protein: CASSYYGQGATYEQYF
CDR3 DNA: TGTGCCAGCAGCTACTATGGACAGGGAGCGACCTACGAGCAGTACTTC
J gene: TRBJ2-7
V gene: TRBV5-5
D gene: TRBD1
clone size: few

CDR3 protein: CASSQQGARIHEQYF
CDR3 DNA: TGTGCCAGCAGCCAACAGGGGGCAAGAATCCACGAGCAGTACTTC
J gene: TRBJ2-7
V gene: TRBV3-1/TRBV3-2
D gene: TRBD1
clone size: -

CDR3 protein: CASSLGGYTGEQYF
CDR3 DNA: TGTGCCAGCAGCTTAGGAGGGTATACGGGAGAGCAGTACTTC
J gene: TRBJ2-7
V gene: TRBV13
D gene: -
clone size: -

CDR3 protein: CASSSGTPSSYEQYF
CDR3 DNA: TGTGCCAGCAGTTCCGGGACTCCGAGCTCCTACGAGCAGTACTTC
J gene: TRBJ2-7
V gene: TRBV28
D gene: -
clone size: few

CDR3 protein: CASSYSTGGGQPQHF
CDR3 DNA: TGTGCCAGCAGTTACTCGACAGGGGGAGGCCAGCCCCAGCATTTT
J gene: TRBJ1-5
V gene: TRBV6-5
D gene: TRBD1
clone size: -

CDR3 protein: CASSEIKGGESAKNIQYF
CDR3 DNA: TGTGCCAGCAGTGAAATTAAAGGCGGGGAGTCAGCCAAAAACATTCAGTACTTC
J gene: TRBJ2-4
V gene: TRBV2
D gene: -
clone size: -

CDR3 protein: CASSLGGDAGYEQYF
CDR3 DNA: TGCGCCAGCAGCTTGGGGGGGGACGCTGGCTACGAGCAGTACTTC
J gene: TRBJ2-7
V gene: TRBV5-1
D gene: -
clone size: once

CDR3 protein: CASSYSKWGREQYF
CDR3 DNA: TGTGCCAGCAGTTACTCGAAGTGGGGCCGCGAGCAGTACTTC
J gene: TRBJ2-7
V gene: TRBV6-5
D gene: -
clone size: few

CDR3 protein: CASSYGFVGQGSPLHF
CDR3 DNA: TGTGCCAGCAGTTACGGTTTTGTGGGGCAGGGTTCACCCCTCCACTTT
J gene: TRBJ1-6
V gene: TRBV6-5
D gene: -
clone size: -

CDR3 protein: CAISPGGGVDTEAFF
CDR3 DNA: TGTGCCATCAGTCCTGGTGGGGGGGTGGATACTGAAGCTTTCTTT
J gene: TRBJ1-1
V gene: TRBV10-3
D gene: -
clone size: few

CDR3 protein: CASSKRVGQGYEQYF
CDR3 DNA: TGTGCCAGCAGCAAACGGGTGGGACAGGGATACGAGCAGTACTTC
J gene: TRBJ2-7
V gene: TRBV21-1
D gene: -
clone size: -

CDR3 protein: CASSGAGGPTDTQYF
CDR3 DNA: TGTGCCAGCAGCGGAGCGGGAGGGCCTACGGATACGCAGTATTTT
J gene: TRBJ2-3
V gene: TRBV7-3
D gene: TRBD2
clone size: -

CDR3 protein: CASSESRGDPVTEAFF
CDR3 DNA: TGTGCCAGCAGTGAAAGTCGAGGAGACCCCGTCACTGAAGCTTTCTTT
J gene: TRBJ1-1
V gene: TRBV6-1
D gene: -
clone size: -